This T cell receptor (beta chain) is from a study of T cell responses to AZD1222 COVID-19 vaccine. The study, taken as a whole, reports: Mapped onto spike, vaccine-associated CD4 TCRs spanned it and were dominant at 160-218 and 743-854. Among AZD1222 vaccinees, only 5 to 7 were seropositive at baseline. Recipients of two AZD1222 doses showed rising Spike-specific TCR breadth and depth.

TCRdb's copy holds only in-frame clones and misses some; the assay was immunoSEQ multiplex PCR. The data hold about 190,000 clones, with around 94% observed a single time. A remark on this clone: The target antigen is unknown.

The V and J ends lost 2 bases and 5 bases respectively, with 12 bases between them. Germline V lookup: CDR1 SGHKS, CDR2 YYEKEE (reference sequence). This CDR3 spans 14 amino acids. This clonotype originated in an adult in good health. This sample comprised peripheral blood, obtained on day 0 of AZD1222 vaccination. This chain connects TRBV5-5 to TRBJ2-3, with D possibly matching TRBD1 (6 bases). CDR3 sequence reads: CASSLVTGGDTQYF. DNA of the CDR3: TGTGCCAGCAGCTTAGTGACAGGTGGAGATACGCAGTATTTT.